This T cell receptor (beta chain) stems from a study of CD8+ T cells in alopecia areata. Those with alopecia areata gave lesional scalp punch biopsies and peripheral blood. This clone has more than one count but fewer than ten. Its target is not known. General study findings and limits: Normal skin's resident alphabeta T cells are also sequenced in scalp samples. Greater clonality was observed in lesional scalp samples, especially alopecia totalis/universalis, versus normal scalp.

Extracted RNA was reverse transcribed into cDNA, the sequencing template. Only in-frame clones appear in the TCRdb table, and some are missing; sequencing was by immunoSEQ multiplex PCR. The sample comprises around 8,000 clones, around 69% of which are singletons, and 11% to 15% rests with the top ten. Sequenced material: skin, taken at week 0. The receptor was derived from a human donor with alopecia areata.

The CDR3: CASSFFGPQYF. CDR3 coding DNA: TGTGCCAGCAGTTTTTTCGGGCCCCAGTATTTT. The chain joins TRBV28 to TRBJ2-3; D remains ambiguous. The V and J ends lost 3 bases and 12 bases respectively, with 10 bases between them. The CDR3 is 11 amino acids. The germline V gene encodes CDR1 MDHEN and CDR2 SYDVKM.